In this sample, the clone carrying this T cell receptor (beta chain) turned up once. Libraries were prepared by immunoSEQ multiplex PCR; TCRdb keeps only in-frame clonotypes and omits some of them. The repertoire consists of roughly 250,000 clones, with 84% occurring once and the leading ten covering around 7.8%. The data were obtained in a study of blood T cell repertoires in COVID-19. Overall study context: From T cells, B-cell-depleted T cells, or PBMCs came the material, which was cDNA or gDNA.

CDR1 is KGHSH, CDR2 LQKENI, per germline. The length of the CDR3 is 16 residues. V lost 5 bases and J lost 1; bases outside the gene matches: 8. The gene calls are TRBV18 and TRBJ2-3; 8 positions agree with TRBD2. The sequenced sample consisted of peripheral blood. The source is a human donor in a cohort sampled during active COVID-19. CDR3 nucleotide sequence: TGTGCCAGCTCATTATCTAGCGGGCCCCGCACAGATACGCAGTATTTT. This gives the protein CASSLSSGPRTDTQYF.